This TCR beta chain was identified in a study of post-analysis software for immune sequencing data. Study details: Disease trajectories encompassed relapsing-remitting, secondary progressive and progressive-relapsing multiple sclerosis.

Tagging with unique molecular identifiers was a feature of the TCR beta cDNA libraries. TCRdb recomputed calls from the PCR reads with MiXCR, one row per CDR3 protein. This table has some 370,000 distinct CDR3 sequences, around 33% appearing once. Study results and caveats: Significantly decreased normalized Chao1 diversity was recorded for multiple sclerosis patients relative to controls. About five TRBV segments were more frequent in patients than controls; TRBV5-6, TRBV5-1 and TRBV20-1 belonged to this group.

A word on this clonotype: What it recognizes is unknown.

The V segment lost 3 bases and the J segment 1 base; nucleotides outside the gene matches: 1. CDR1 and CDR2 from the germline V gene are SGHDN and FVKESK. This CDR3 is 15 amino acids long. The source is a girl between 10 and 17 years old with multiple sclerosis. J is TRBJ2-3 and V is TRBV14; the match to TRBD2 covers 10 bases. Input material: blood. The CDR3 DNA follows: TGTGCCAGCAGCCACGGGACTAGCGGCACAGATACGCAGTATTTT. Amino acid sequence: CASSHGTSGTDTQYF.